Listed here are 27 T cell receptor beta chains from one sample, sequenced in a study of OX40 agonist ivuxolimab in advanced cancers. The data were produced by immunoSEQ multiplex PCR, yet TCRdb's version contains in-frame clones alone and is incomplete. The data show some 140,000 clones, approximately 94% seen once. This specimen was CD4+ or CD8+ T cells sorted from blood, taken in a trial of the OX40 agonist ivuxolimab. These receptors were collected from an adult with an advanced solid tumor such as melanoma, head and neck, liver or kidney cancer.

The V gene is TRBV6-5, the J gene TRBJ2-7; possible D gene TRBD1, 5 bases. V shed 4 bases and J shed 0 bases, with 13 bases lying between them. The CDR3 runs 15 residues. Germline-derived CDR1 and CDR2 are MNHEY and SVGAGI. The CDR3 DNA reads as TGTGCCAGCAGTTGGGCCCAGGGAAGCTCCTACGAGCAGTACTTC. Amino acids: CASSWAQGSSYEQYF.

This CDR3 is CASTRPGGAEQYF. Here the CDR3 DNA reads TGTGCCAGCACCCGTCCGGGGGGCGCCGAGCAGTACTTC. The chain recombines TRBV5-4 with TRBJ2-7, with TRBD2 as a possible D gene (7 bases). Trimming shortened V by 6 bases and J by 6 bases, and 16 bases separated the two germline ends. CDR3 length: 13 residues. Germline-derived CDR1 and CDR2 are SGHNT and YYREEE (reference sequence).

This clone is a singleton in its sample. J is TRBJ1-2 and V is TRBV9; D unresolved. The CDR3 has 14 amino acids. V lost 0 bases to trimming and J lost 5 bases, with 11 bases between them. Germline CDR1 SGDLS, CDR2 YYNGEE. The CDR3 sequence: CASSVGSPGYGYTF. The CDR3 DNA sequence: TGTGCCAGCAGCGTAGGCAGCCCTGGTTATGGCTACACCTTC.

The J gene is TRBJ2-3, the V gene TRBV5-1; the match to TRBD2 covers 15 bases. CDR3 length: 18 residues. The V gene end was trimmed by 4 bases and the J gene end by 4 bases; junction bases not matched to a gene: 10. The V gene's germline CDR1 is SGHRS and CDR2 YFSETQ. The CDR3 sequence is CASSIGTSGRRLADTQYF. Written as DNA, the CDR3 is TGCGCCAGCAGCATCGGGACTAGCGGGAGGAGGTTGGCAGATACGCAGTATTTT.

The chain recombines TRBV10-3 with TRBJ1-5, with 8 bases matching TRBD1. The J segment lost 6 bases and the V segment lost 4 bases, leaving 2 bases of the junction unmatched. The CDR3 totals 13 residues. Per germline, CDR1 ENHRY and CDR2 SYGVKD. The CDR3 region is CAISGTGTQPQHF. Written as DNA, the CDR3 is TGTGCCATCAGTGGGACAGGGACTCAGCCCCAGCATTTT.

The chain couples TRBV10-3 to TRBJ2-3, with D possibly called TRBD1 or TRBD2 (6 bases each). Germline V gene data show CDR1 as ENHRY and CDR2 as SYGVKD. Trimming took off 5 bases at V and 1 base at J, with 19 bases between the two ends. The CDR3 is made up of 17 amino acids. CDR3 sequence: CAISNQPRGLGTDTQYF. The CDR3 DNA follows: TGTGCCATCAGTAACCAACCCCGGGGGCTAGGCACAGATACGCAGTATTTT.

V is TRBV11-1 and J is TRBJ1-2; D is unresolved. The germline V gene encodes CDR1 SGHAT and CDR2 FQDESV (reference sequence). CDR3 size: 12 residues. The V end lost 4 bases, the J end lost 7 bases, and 10 bases lay between the germline ends. This chain's CDR3 is CASSSQQGGYTF. The CDR3 DNA follows: TGTGCCAGCAGCTCGCAACAAGGTGGCTACACCTTC.

The chain recombines TRBV6-5 with TRBJ1-2, with a possible D match to TRBD1 (6 bases). This CDR3 is built from 14 residues. The V and J ends lost 6 bases and 2 bases respectively, with 13 bases between them. Germline-derived CDR1 and CDR2 are MNHEY and SVGAGI. The CDR3 sequence: CASSSGVTNYGYTF. For the CDR3, the DNA is TGTGCCAGCAGCTCAGGGGTGACGAACTATGGCTACACCTTC.

This rearrangement joins TRBV11-3 to TRBJ2-1; D is ambiguous. The CDR3 loop spans 15 amino acids. Germline assignment: CDR1 SGHNT and CDR2 YENEEA. Trimming removed 2 bases at V and 4 bases at J, with 12 bases between. The CDR3 loop is CASSLRVSSYNEQFF. CDR3 bases: TGTGCCAGCAGCTTAAGAGTAAGCAGTTACAATGAGCAGTTCTTC. The full variable domain, with the rest looked up from reference TRBV11-3 and TRBJ2-1, is EAGVVQSPRYKIIEKKQPVAFWCNPISGHNTLYWYLQNLGQGPELLIRYENEEAVDDSQLPKDRFSAERLKGVDSTLKIQPAELGDSAVYLCASSLRVSSYNEQFFGPGTRLTVL.

The V and J genes are TRBV12-5 and TRBJ2-1; unclear D gene. V was shortened by 4 bases and J by 0 bases, with 10 bases between the two germline ends. Germline CDR1 LGHNT, CDR2 FRNRAP. The CDR3 consists of 15 residues. The CDR3 loop is CASGSNISSYNEQFF. The CDR3 region has the DNA TGTGCTAGTGGTTCGAACATAAGCTCCTACAATGAGCAGTTCTTC.

The rearrangement links TRBV5-1 to TRBJ2-7; tentatively, D is TRBD1 or TRBD2 (7 bases each). This CDR3 has 13 amino acids. The germline V and J ends were trimmed by 3 bases and 7 bases, with 14 bases remaining between them. Germline V gene data show CDR1 as SGHRS and CDR2 as YFSETQ. CDR3 sequence reads: CASSSNQGGEQYF. The CDR3 DNA reads TGCGCCAGCAGCTCCAACCAGGGGGGGGAGCAGTACTTC.

V is TRBV2 and J is TRBJ1-1, with unresolved D. CDR1 is SNHLY and CDR2 is FYNNEI in the germline V gene. The CDR3 consists of 12 residues. Trimming removed 3 bases from V and 3 bases from J, with 5 bases in between. The CDR3 DNA sequence: TGTGCCAGCAGTGATAGGGACACTGAAGCTTTCTTT. It encodes CASSDRDTEAFF.

This chain connects TRBV18 to TRBJ2-1; 10 positions agree with TRBD1. The J segment lost 0 bases and the V segment lost 1 base, leaving 3 bases of the junction unmatched. Germline lookup yields CDR1 KGHSH and CDR2 LQKENI. There are 17 residues in the CDR3. The CDR3 region has the DNA TGTGCCAGCTCACCACGGACAGGGGGGAGCTCCTACAATGAGCAGTTCTTC. Residues: CASSPRTGGSSYNEQFF.

The V gene is TRBV21-1, the J gene TRBJ1-5; whether TRBD1, the table's D call, matches the DNA was not checked. TRBV21-1 is termed a pseudogene. CDR3 length: 21 amino acids. In DNA, the CDR3 is TGTGCCAGCAGCAACAGGGAGGTTGGTAAGGGGCCGCAGGGGGGCAATCAGCCCCAGCATTTT. This translates into CASSNREVGKGPQGGNQPQHF.

The gene calls are TRBV19 and TRBJ2-5; 12 nucleotides agree with TRBD2. The DNA matches TRBJ2-7 better at its end, which makes the J call doubtful. This CDR3 comprises 14 residues. Germline CDR1 LNHDA, CDR2 SQIVND (reference sequence). The DNA of the CDR3 is TGTGCCAGTTCGCTAGCGGGAGGGACCTACGAGCAGTACTTC. Its protein is CASSLAGGTYEQYF.

The rearrangement joins TRBV7-2 to TRBJ2-7; D is ambiguous. V gave up 1 base and J gave up 2 bases, with 9 bases separating them. Germline lookup yields CDR1 SGHTA and CDR2 FQGNSA. The CDR3 spans 14 residues. CDR3 sequence: CASSLVTQTYEQYF. The CDR3 DNA sequence: TGTGCCAGCAGCTTAGTAACCCAAACCTACGAGCAGTACTTC.

The CDR3 protein is CASSRGRGPDTQYF. CDR3 DNA: TGTGCCAGTAGCCGCGGAAGGGGGCCAGATACGCAGTATTTT. This rearrangement joins TRBV19 to TRBJ2-3, with TRBD1 matching over 7 bases. Trimming cost V 6 bases and J 4 bases; bases outside gene matches: 7. The CDR3 length is 14 residues. Germline CDR1 and CDR2: LNHDA and SQIVND (reference sequence).

This chain joins TRBV4-3 and TRBJ1-1; D is unclear. CDR1 is LGHNA, CDR2 YSLEER, per germline. The ends were cut back, 3 bases at V and 1 base at J, with 12 bases in the middle. The CDR3 runs 15 residues. CDR3 nucleotides: TGCGCCAGCAGCCAGGAGTGGCGGACGAACACTGAAGCTTTCTTT. The encoded protein is CASSQEWRTNTEAFF.

The chain carries TRBV5-6 and TRBJ1-1, with 8 positions matching TRBD1. Trimming took 0 bases from V and 10 from J; bases not matched to a gene: 11. The CDR3 sequence is 15 residues long. The V gene's germline CDR1 is SGHDT and CDR2 YYEEEE. The CDR3 DNA reads TGTGCCAGCAGCTTGGATAGGACAGGGTTCCCCGGAGCTTTCTTT. This encodes CASSLDRTGFPGAFF.

The chain links TRBV7-2 to TRBJ2-2; D possibly corresponds to TRBD1 (6 bases). The CDR3 is 14 amino acids. Trimming shortened V by 2 bases and J by 3 bases, and 7 bases separated the two germline ends. CDR1 and CDR2 (germline): SGHTA, FQGNSA. The CDR3: CASSLSGDTGELFF. The DNA for the CDR3 is TGTGCCAGCAGCTTATCAGGGGACACCGGGGAGCTGTTTTTT.

V usage is TRBV4-1 and J usage is TRBJ1-1; D is ambiguous. Per germline, CDR1 MGHRA and CDR2 YSYEKL. The CDR3 runs to 13 residues. Trimming shortened V by 0 bases and J by 3 bases, and 5 bases separated the two germline ends. The chain's CDR3 is CASSQDLDTEAFF. The DNA of the CDR3 is TGCGCCAGCAGCCAAGATTTGGACACTGAAGCTTTCTTT.

This sequence joins TRBV9 and TRBJ2-3, with 9 positions matching TRBD2. Per germline, CDR1 SGDLS and CDR2 YYNGEE. V gave up 2 bases and J gave up 3 bases; unmatched junction bases: 4. This CDR3 has 15 residues. As DNA, the CDR3 is TGTGCCAGCAGCGTTGGGAGCGGGAGGACAGATACGCAGTATTTT. It specifies CASSVGSGRTDTQYF.

The chain is built from TRBV6-5 and TRBJ2-7; perhaps TRBD2 as D (5 bases). Germline lookup yields CDR1 MNHEY and CDR2 SVGAGI. V was trimmed by 4 bases and J by 6 bases, leaving 16 bases between them. This CDR3 has 14 residues. The chain's CDR3 is CASSWELRVSEQYF. CDR3 coding DNA: TGTGCCAGCAGTTGGGAGCTTAGAGTTTCCGAGCAGTACTTC.

The chain carries TRBV13 and TRBJ1-5; D unclear. CDR3 size: 15 residues. Between the trimmed V and J ends, which lost 3 bases and 2 bases, there was a span of 11 bases. CDR1 is PRHDT, CDR2 FYEKMQ, per germline (reference sequence). CDR3 sequence: CASSFGRGGNQPQHF. In DNA, the CDR3 is TGTGCCAGCAGCTTCGGTCGGGGAGGCAATCAGCCCCAGCATTTT.

The rearrangement links TRBV2 to TRBJ2-7, with 12 bases identical to TRBD2. Germline trimming cut 7 bases from V and 2 bases from J; bases unmatched to any gene: 6. Per germline, CDR1 SNHLY and CDR2 FYNNEI. CDR3 length equals 15 residues. CDR3 DNA sequence: TGTGCCAGCACCGGACTAGCGGGGCGCCCCTACGAGCAGTACTTC. It specifies CASTGLAGRPYEQYF. The full variable domain, with the rest looked up from reference TRBV2 and TRBJ2-7, is EPEVTQTPSHQVTQMGQEVILRCVPISNHLYFYWYRQILGQKVEFLVSFYNNEISEKSEIFDDQFSVERPDGSNFTLKIRSTKLEDSAMYFCASTGLAGRPYEQYFGPGTRLTVT.

The chain links TRBV4-1 to TRBJ2-1, with TRBD1 matching 7 bases. The CDR3 extends over 15 amino acids. The germline V gene encodes CDR1 MGHRA and CDR2 YSYEKL. Trimming cost V 0 bases and J 6 bases; bases outside gene matches: 5. The CDR3 protein is CASSQEGYRGNEQFF. The CDR3 DNA reads TGCGCCAGCAGCCAAGAGGGCTACAGGGGCAATGAGCAGTTCTTC.

The CDR3 DNA is TGCGCCACTATGGGGACAGGGTGGTCTATTTCCCGGGGCACCGGGGAGCTGTTTTTT. As protein: CATMGTGWSISRGTGELFF. J is TRBJ2-2 and V is TRBV10-2, with 9 bases that match TRBD1. The V gene end was trimmed by 10 bases and the J gene end by 4 bases; junction bases not matched to a gene: 22. Germline V lookup: CDR1 WSHSY, CDR2 SAAADI. The CDR3 runs 19 residues.